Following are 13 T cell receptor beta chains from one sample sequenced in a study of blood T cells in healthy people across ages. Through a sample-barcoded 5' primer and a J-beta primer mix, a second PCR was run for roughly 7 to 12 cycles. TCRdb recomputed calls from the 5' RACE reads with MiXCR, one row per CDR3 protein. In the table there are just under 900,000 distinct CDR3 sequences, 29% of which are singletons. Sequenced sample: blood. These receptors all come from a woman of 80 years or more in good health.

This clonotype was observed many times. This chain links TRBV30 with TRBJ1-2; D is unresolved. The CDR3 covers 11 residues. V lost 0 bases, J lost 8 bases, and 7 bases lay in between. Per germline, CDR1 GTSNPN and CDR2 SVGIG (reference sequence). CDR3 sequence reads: CAWSVKGGYTF. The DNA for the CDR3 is TGTGCCTGGAGTGTGAAAGGCGGCTACACCTTC.

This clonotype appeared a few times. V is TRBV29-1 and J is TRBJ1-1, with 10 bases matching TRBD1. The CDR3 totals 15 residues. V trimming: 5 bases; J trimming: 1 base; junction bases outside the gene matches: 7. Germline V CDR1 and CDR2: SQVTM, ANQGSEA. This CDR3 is CSVRTGGFQNTEAFF. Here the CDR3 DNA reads TGCAGCGTTAGGACAGGGGGATTCCAGAACACTGAAGCTTTCTTT.

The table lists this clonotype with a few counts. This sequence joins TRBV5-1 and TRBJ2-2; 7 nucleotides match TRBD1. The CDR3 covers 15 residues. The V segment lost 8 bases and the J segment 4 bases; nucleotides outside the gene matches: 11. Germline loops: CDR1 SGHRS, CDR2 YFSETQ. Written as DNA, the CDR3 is TGCGCCAGTACCGGAGCGACAGGGTCCACCGGGGAGCTGTTTTTT. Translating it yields CASTGATGSTGELFF.

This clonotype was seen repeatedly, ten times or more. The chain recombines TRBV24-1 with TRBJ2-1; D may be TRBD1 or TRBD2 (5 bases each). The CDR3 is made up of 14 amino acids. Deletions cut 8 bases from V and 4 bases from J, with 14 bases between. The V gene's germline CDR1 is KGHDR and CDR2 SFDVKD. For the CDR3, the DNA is TGTGCCACCACTCAGGGACGGAGATACAATGAGCAGTTCTTC. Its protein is CATTQGRRYNEQFF.

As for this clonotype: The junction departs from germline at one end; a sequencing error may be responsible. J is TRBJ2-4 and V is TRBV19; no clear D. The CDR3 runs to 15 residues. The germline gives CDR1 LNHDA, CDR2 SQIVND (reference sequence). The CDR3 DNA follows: TGTGTCAGTAGTATGAAAAACCTAGCCAAAAACATTCAGTACTTC. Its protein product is CVSSMKNLAKNIQYF. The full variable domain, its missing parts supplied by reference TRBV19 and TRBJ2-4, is DGGITQSPKYLFRKEGQNVTLSCEQNLNHDAMYWYRQDPGQGLRLIYYSQIVNDFQKGDIAEGYSVSREKKESFPLTVTSAQKNPTAFYLCVSSMKNLAKNIQYFGAGTRLSVL.

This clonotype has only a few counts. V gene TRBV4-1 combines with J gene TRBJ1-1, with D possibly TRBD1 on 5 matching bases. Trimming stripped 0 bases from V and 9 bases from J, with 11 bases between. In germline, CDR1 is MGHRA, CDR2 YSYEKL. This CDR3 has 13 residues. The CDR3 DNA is TGCGCCAGCAGCCAAGATTCACAGGCCCAAGCTTTCTTT. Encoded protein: CASSQDSQAQAFF.

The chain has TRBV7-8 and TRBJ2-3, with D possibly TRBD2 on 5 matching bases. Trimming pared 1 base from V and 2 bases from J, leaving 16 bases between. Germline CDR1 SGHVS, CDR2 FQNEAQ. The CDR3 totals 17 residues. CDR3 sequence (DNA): TGTGCCAGCAGCTTAGGGGAGCGGTCGGGGAACACAGATACGCAGTATTTT. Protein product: CASSLGERSGNTDTQYF.

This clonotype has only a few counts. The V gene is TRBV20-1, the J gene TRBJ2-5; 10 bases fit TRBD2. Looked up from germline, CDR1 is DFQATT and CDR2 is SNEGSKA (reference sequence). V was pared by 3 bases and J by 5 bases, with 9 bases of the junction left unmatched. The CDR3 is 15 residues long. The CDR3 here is CSASRLAGEGETQYF. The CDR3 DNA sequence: TGCAGTGCTAGTCGGCTAGCGGGAGAGGGGGAGACCCAGTACTTC.

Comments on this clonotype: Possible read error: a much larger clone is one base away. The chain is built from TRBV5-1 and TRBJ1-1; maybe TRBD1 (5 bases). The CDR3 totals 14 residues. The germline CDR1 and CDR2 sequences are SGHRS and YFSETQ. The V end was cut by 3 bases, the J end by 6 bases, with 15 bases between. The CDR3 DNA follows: TGCGCCAGCAGCTGGAGGGGCCTCGGCGCTGAAGCTTTCTTT. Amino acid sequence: CASSWRGLGAEAFF.

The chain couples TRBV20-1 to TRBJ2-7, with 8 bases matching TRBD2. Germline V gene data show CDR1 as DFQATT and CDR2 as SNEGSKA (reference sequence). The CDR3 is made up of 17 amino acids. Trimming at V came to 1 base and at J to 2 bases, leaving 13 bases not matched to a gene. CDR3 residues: CSARGEGLSGVPYEQYF. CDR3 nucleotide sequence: TGCAGTGCTAGAGGCGAGGGGCTTAGCGGGGTACCCTACGAGCAGTACTTC.

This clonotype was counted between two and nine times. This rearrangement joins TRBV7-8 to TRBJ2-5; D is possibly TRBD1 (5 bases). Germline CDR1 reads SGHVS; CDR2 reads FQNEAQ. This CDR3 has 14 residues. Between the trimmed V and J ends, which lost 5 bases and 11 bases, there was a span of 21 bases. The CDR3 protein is CASSRTTVYNEQYF. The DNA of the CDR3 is TGTGCCAGCAGCCGGACGACAGTCTACAATGAGCAGTACTTC.

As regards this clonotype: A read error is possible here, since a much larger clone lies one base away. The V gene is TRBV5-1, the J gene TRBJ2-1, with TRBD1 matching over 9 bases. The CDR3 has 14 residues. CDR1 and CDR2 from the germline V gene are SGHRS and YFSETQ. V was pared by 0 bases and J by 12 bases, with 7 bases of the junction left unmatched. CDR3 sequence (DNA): TGCGCCAGCAGCTTGGACAGGGGGCGCGATGGGCAGTTCTTC. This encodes CASSLDRGRDGQFF. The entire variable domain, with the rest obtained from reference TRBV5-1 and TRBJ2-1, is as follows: KAGVTQTPRYLIKTRGQQVTLSCSPISGHRSVSWYQQTPGQGLQFLFEYFSETQRNKGNFPGRFSGRQFSNSRSEMNVSTLELGDSALYLCASSLDRGRDGQFFGPGTRLTVL.

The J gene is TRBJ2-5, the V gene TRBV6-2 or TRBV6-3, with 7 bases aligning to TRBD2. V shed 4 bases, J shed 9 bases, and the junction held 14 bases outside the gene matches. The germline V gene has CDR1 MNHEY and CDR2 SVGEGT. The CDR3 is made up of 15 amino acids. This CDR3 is CASSSERGATVAQYF. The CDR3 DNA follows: TGTGCCAGCAGTTCGGAGCGGGGAGCCACGGTGGCCCAGTACTTC.